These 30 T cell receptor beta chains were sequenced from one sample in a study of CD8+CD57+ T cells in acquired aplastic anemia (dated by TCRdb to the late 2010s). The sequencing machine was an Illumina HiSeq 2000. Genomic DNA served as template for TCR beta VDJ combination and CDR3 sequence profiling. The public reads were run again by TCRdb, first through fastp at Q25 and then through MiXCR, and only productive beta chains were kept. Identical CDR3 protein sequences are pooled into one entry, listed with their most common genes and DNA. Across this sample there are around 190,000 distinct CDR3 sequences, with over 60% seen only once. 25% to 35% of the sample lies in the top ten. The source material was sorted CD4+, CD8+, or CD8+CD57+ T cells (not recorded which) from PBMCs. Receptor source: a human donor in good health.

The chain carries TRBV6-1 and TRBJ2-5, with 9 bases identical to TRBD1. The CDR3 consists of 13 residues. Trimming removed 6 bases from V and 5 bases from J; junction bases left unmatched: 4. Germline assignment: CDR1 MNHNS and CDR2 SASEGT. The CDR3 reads CASRDRGSETQYF. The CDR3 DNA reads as TGTGCCAGCAGGGACAGGGGTAGTGAGACCCAGTACTTC.

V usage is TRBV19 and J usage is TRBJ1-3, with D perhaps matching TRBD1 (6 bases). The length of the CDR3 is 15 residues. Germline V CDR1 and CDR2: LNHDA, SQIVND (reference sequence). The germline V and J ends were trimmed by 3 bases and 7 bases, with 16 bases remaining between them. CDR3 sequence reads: CASSMGTLILNTIYF. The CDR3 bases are TGTGCCAGTAGTATGGGGACATTAATCCTGAACACCATATATTTT.

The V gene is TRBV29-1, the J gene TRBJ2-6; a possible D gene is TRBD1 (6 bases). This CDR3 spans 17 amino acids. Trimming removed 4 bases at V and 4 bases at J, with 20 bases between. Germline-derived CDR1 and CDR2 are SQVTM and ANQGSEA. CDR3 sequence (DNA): TGCAGCGTTGGACTGTTTAGGGGGTCGTCGGGGGCCAACGTCCTGACTTTC. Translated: CSVGLFRGSSGANVLTF.

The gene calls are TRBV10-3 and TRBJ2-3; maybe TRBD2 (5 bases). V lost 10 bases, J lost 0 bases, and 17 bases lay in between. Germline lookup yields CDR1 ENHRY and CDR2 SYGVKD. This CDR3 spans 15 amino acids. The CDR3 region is CATLKRVASTDTQYF. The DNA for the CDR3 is TGTGCCACCCTAAAGAGGGTGGCTAGCACAGATACGCAGTATTTT.

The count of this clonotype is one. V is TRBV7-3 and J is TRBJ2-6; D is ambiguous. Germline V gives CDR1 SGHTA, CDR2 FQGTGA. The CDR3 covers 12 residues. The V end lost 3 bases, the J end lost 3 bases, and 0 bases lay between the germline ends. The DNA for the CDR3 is TGTGCCAGCAGCTTTGGGGCCAACGTCCTGACTTTC. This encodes CASSFGANVLTF.

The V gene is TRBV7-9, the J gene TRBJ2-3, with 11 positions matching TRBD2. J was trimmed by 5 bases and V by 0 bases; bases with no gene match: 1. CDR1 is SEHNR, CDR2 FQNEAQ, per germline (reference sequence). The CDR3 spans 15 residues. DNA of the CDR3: TGTGCCAGCAGCTTAGCGACTAGCGGGATAGATACGCAGTATTTT. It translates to CASSLATSGIDTQYF.

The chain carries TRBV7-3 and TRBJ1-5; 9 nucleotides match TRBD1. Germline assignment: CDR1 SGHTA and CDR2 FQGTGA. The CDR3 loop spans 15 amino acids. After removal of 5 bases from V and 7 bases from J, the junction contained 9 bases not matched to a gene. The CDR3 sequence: CASSPTGGWRQPQHF. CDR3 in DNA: TGTGCCAGCAGCCCAACAGGGGGCTGGCGCCAGCCCCAGCATTTT.

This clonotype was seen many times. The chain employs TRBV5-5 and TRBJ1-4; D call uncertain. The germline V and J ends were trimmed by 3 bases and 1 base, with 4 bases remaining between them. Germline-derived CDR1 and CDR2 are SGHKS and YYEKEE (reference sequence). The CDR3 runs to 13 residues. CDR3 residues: CASSSGTNEKLFF. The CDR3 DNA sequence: TGTGCCAGCAGCTCTGGAACTAATGAAAAACTGTTTTTT.

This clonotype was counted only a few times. The CDR3 DNA reads as TGCAGTGCAGCCTCGACTAGCGGCTCGGTCACCGGGGAGCTGTTTTTT. Its protein product is CSAASTSGSVTGELFF. The gene calls are TRBV20-1 and TRBJ2-2; TRBD2 matches 9 bases. Losses at the gene ends were 6 bases for V and 4 bases for J; bases not matched to a gene: 12. Germline CDR1 and CDR2: DFQATT and SNEGSKA (reference sequence). The CDR3 is 16 residues long.

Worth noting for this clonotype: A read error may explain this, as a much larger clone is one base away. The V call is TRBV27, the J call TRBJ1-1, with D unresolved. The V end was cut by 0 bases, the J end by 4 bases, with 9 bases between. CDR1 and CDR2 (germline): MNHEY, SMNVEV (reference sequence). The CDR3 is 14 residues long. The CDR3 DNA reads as TGTGCCAGCAGTTTATCGCCAGCGGTCACTGAAGCTTTCTTT. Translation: CASSLSPAVTEAFF.

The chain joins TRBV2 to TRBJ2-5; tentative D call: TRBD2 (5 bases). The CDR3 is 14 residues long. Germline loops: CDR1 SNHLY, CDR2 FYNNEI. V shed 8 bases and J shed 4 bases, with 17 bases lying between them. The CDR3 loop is CASLKMGSGETQYF. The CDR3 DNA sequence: TGTGCCAGCCTGAAAATGGGGAGCGGAGAGACCCAGTACTTC.

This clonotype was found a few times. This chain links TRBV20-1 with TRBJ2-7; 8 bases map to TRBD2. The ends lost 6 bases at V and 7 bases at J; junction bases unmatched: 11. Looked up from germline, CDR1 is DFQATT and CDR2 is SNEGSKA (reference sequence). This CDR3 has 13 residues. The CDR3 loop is CSAERESGGEQYF. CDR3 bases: TGCAGTGCCGAGCGGGAGAGCGGAGGGGAGCAGTACTTC.

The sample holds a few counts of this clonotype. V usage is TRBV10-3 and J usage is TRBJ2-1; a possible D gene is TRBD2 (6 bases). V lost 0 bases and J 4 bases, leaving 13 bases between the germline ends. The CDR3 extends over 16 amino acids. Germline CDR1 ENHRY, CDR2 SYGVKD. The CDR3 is CAISESTSGVYNEQFF. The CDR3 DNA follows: TGTGCCATCAGTGAGTCGACTAGTGGGGTATACAATGAGCAGTTCTTC.

The CDR3 DNA follows: TGCGCCAGCAACCCCGGGACTAGCGACCACGAGCAGTACTTC. Translation: CASNPGTSDHEQYF. The chain couples TRBV5-1 to TRBJ2-7, with 10 nucleotides matching TRBD2. This CDR3 has 14 residues. With 6 bases clipped from V and 5 bases from J, the junction kept 8 bases outside the gene matches. Germline V gene data show CDR1 as SGHRS and CDR2 as YFSETQ.

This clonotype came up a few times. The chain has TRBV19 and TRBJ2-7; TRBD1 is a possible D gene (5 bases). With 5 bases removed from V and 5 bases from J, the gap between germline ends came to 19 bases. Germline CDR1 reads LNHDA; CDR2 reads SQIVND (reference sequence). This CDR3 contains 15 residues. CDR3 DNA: TGTGCCAGTAGTCCAGGAACCAGGGTCTGGGACGAGCAGTACTTC. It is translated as CASSPGTRVWDEQYF. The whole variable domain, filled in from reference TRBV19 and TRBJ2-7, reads DGGITQSPKYLFRKEGQNVTLSCEQNLNHDAMYWYRQDPGQGLRLIYYSQIVNDFQKGDIAEGYSVSREKKESFPLTVTSAQKNPTAFYLCASSPGTRVWDEQYFGPGTRLTVT.

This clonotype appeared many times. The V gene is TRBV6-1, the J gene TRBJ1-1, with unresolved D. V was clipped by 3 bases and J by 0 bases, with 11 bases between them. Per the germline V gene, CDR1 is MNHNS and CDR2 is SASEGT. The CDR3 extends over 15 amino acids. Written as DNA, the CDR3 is TGTGCCAGCAGTGATTACATAGCGTTGAACACTGAAGCTTTCTTT. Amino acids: CASSDYIALNTEAFF.

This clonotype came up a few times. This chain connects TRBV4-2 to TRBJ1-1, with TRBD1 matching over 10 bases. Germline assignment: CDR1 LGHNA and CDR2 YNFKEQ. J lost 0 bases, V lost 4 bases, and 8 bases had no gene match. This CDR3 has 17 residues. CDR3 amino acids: CASSPTGGQALNTEAFF. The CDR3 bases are TGTGCCAGCAGCCCGACAGGGGGCCAAGCCCTGAACACTGAAGCTTTCTTT.

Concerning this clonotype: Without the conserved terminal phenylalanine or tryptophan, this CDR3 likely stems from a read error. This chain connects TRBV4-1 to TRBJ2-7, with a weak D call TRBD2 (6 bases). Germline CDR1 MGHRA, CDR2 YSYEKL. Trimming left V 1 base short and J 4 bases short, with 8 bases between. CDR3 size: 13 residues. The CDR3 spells CASSQGGTYEQYL. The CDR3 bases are TGCGCCAGCAGCCAAGGCGGGACGTACGAGCAGTACCTC.

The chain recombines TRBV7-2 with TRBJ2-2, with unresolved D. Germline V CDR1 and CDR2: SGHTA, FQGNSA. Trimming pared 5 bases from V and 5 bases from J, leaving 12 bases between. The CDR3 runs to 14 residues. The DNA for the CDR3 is TGTGCCAGCAGCCCCGTGTTGGTAACCGGGGAGCTGTTTTTT. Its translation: CASSPVLVTGELFF.

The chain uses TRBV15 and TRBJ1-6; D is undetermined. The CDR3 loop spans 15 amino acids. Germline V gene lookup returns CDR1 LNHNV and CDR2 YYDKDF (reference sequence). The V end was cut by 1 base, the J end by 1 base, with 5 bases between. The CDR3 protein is CATSRGLSYNSPLHF. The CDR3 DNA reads TGTGCCACCAGCAGAGGGTTGTCCTATAATTCACCCCTCCACTTT.

CDR3 amino acids: CASSLAWREPDTQYF. The CDR3 DNA reads as TGCGCCAGCAGCTTGGCCTGGCGGGAACCGGATACGCAGTATTTT. The chain is built from TRBV5-1 and TRBJ2-3; D perhaps matches TRBD2 (6 bases). The CDR3 has 15 residues. CDR1 and CDR2 (germline): SGHRS, YFSETQ. Trimming removed 0 bases from V and 6 bases from J, with 14 bases in between.

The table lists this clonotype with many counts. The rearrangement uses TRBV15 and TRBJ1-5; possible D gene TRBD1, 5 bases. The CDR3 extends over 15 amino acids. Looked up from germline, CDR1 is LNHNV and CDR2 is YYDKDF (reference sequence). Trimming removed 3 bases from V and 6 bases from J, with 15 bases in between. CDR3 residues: CATSRTASYRQPQHF. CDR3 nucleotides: TGTGCCACCAGCAGGACAGCATCCTACCGTCAGCCCCAGCATTTT.

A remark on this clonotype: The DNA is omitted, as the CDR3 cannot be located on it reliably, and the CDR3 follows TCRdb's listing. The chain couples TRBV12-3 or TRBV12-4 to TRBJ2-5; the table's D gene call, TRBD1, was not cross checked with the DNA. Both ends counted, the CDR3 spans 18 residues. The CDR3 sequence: CASRPPRGWPRPWLHLRF.

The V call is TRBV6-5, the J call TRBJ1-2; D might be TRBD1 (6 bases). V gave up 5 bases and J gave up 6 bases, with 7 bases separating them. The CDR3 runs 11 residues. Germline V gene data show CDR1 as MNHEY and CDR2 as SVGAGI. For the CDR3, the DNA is TGTGCCAGCAGTAGGGGGGATGGCTACACCTTC. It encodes CASSRGDGYTF.

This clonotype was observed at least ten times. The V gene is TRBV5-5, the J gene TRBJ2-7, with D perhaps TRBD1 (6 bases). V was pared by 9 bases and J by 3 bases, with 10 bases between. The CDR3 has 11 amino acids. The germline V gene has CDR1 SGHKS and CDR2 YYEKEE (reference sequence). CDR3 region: CAKKGGYEQYF. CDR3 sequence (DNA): TGTGCCAAGAAAGGGGGCTACGAGCAGTACTTC.

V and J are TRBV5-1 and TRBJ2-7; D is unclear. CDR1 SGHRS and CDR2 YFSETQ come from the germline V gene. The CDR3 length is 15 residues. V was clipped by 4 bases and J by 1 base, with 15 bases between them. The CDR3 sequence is CASSSVGRPSYEQYF. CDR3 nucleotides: TGCGCCAGCAGCAGTGTCGGGCGTCCATCCTACGAGCAGTACTTC.

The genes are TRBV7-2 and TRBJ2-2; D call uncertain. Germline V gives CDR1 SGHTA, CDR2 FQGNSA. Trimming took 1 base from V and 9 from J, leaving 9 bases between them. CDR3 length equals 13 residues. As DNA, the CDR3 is TGTGCCAGCAGCTTAGAGGAAAGGAGGGAGCTGTTTTTT. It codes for CASSLEERRELFF.

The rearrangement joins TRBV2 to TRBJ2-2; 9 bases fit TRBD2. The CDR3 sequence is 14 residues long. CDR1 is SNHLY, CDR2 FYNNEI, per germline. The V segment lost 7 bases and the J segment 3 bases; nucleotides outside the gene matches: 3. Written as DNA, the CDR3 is TGTGCCAGCATTCGACTAGCGGACACCGGGGAGCTGTTTTTT. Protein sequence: CASIRLADTGELFF. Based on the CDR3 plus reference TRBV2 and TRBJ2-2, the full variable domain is EPEVTQTPSHQVTQMGQEVILRCVPISNHLYFYWYRQILGQKVEFLVSFYNNEISEKSEIFDDQFSVERPDGSNFTLKIRSTKLEDSAMYFCASIRLADTGELFFGEGSRLTVL.

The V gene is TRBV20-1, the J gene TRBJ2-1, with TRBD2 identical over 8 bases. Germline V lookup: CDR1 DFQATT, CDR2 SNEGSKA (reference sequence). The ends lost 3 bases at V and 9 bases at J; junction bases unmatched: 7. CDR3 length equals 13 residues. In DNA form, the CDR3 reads TGCAGTGCTAGGCCTAGCGGGTCTCTTGAGCAGTTCTTC. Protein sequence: CSARPSGSLEQFF.

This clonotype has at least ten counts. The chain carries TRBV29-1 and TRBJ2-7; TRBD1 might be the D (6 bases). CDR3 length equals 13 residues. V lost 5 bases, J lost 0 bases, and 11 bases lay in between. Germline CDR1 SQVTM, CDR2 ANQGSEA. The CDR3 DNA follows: TGCAGCGTTTTGACAGGCCACTCCTACGAGCAGTACTTC. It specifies CSVLTGHSYEQYF.